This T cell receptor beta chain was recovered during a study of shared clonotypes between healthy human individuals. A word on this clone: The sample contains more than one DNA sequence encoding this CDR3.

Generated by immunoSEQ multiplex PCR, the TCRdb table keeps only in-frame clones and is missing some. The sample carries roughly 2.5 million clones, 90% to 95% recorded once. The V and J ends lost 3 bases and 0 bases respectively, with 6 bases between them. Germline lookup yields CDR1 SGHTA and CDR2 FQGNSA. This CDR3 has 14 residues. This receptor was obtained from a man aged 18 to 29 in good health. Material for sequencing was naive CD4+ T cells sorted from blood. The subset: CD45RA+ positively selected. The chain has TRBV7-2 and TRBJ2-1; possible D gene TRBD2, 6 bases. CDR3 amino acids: CASSLGGSYNEQFF. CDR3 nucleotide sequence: TGTGCCAGCAGCTTGGGGGGCTCCTACAATGAGCAGTTCTTC.